This passage covers 18 T cell receptor beta chains from one sample sequenced in a study of response to subunit inactivated influenza vaccine. TCRdb redid the calling of the RT-PCR reads with MiXCR, one entry per CDR3 protein. The sample consists of around 580,000 distinct CDR3 sequences, 12% of them appearing once. This specimen was PBMCs from blood, taken on the day of vaccination. Receptor source: a man in his forties or fifties who received an inactivated influenza vaccine.

The chain joins TRBV2 to TRBJ2-1, with 15 bases aligning to TRBD2. Germline lookup yields CDR1 SNHLY and CDR2 FYNNEI. The CDR3 is 15 amino acids. The junction had 7 bases not matched to a gene; V was cut back by 0 bases and J by 16 bases. The CDR3 nucleotides read TGTGCCAGCAGTGAAGCGAGGACTAGCGGGAGGGCCGAATTCTTC. Translating it yields CASSEARTSGRAEFF. Drawing the rest from reference TRBV2 and TRBJ2-1, the complete variable domain is EPEVTQTPSHQVTQMGQEVILRCVPISNHLYFYWYRQILGQKVEFLVSFYNNEISEKSEIFDDQFSVERPDGSNFTLKIRSTKLEDSAMYFCASSEARTSGRAEFFGPGTRLTVL.

The chain employs TRBV7-2 and TRBJ2-6; D is perhaps TRBD1 or TRBD2 (5 bases each). The CDR3 is 17 amino acids. Germline CDR1 reads SGHTA; CDR2 reads FQGNSA. V lost 5 bases and J 3 bases, leaving 17 bases between the germline ends. Here the CDR3 reads CASSPQRGAYGANVLTF. The CDR3 DNA reads as TGTGCCAGCAGCCCGCAGAGGGGTGCTTATGGGGCCAACGTCCTGACTTTC.

The gene calls are TRBV5-1 and TRBJ2-5; 9 positions agree with TRBD2. Germline V lookup: CDR1 SGHRS, CDR2 YFSETQ. The CDR3 runs to 17 residues. The J segment lost 0 bases and the V segment lost 1 base, leaving 7 bases of the junction unmatched. The CDR3, as DNA: TGCGCCAGCAGCTTGTTCGGCGGGGGGGGATACCAAGAGACCCAGTACTTC. It codes for CASSLFGGGGYQETQYF.

This clonotype has ten or more counts. The V call is TRBV12-3 or TRBV12-4, the J call TRBJ1-5; 10 bases align to TRBD1. The CDR3 is 15 amino acids. Germline trimming cut 4 bases from V and 4 bases from J; bases unmatched to any gene: 4. The CDR3 here is CASSSRTGGNQPQHF. CDR3 bases: TGTGCCAGCAGTTCCCGGACAGGGGGAAATCAGCCCCAGCATTTT.

This clonotype was observed at least ten times. CDR3 sequence (DNA): TGTGCCAGCAGTTACATCCACAATGAGCAGTTCTTC. The encoded protein is CASSYIHNEQFF. The chain recombines TRBV6-5 with TRBJ2-1, with unresolved D. From germline, CDR1 is MNHEY and CDR2 SVGAGI. The CDR3 loop spans 12 amino acids. The germline V and J ends were trimmed by 2 bases and 5 bases, with 4 bases remaining between them.

This clonotype was observed many times. The chain uses TRBV18 and TRBJ2-2; D assignment may be TRBD1 or TRBD2 (5 bases each). V was pared by 3 bases and J by 3 bases, with 11 bases between. The germline V gene encodes CDR1 KGHSH and CDR2 LQKENI. The CDR3 loop spans 15 amino acids. CDR3: CASSPMGEDTGELFF. The DNA of the CDR3 is TGTGCCAGCTCACCGATGGGGGAAGACACCGGGGAGCTGTTTTTT.

In regard to this clonotype: The junction differs from germline at one of its ends, possibly a read error. The chain couples TRBV18 to TRBJ2-7; TRBD2 matches 7 bases. The CDR3 totals 14 residues. Per germline, CDR1 KGHSH and CDR2 LQKENI. The chain's CDR3 is CASSSYGRSFEQYF. The CDR3 region has the DNA TGTGCCAGCTCTTCTTACGGGAGGTCCTTCGAGCAGTACTTC.

The sample holds many counts of this clonotype. The rearrangement joins TRBV7-8 to TRBJ2-7; perhaps TRBD2 as D (6 bases). CDR1 and CDR2 from the germline V gene are SGHVS and FQNEAQ. CDR3 length: 15 residues. The V and J ends lost 5 bases and 6 bases respectively, with 20 bases between them. As DNA, the CDR3 is TGTGCCAGCAGCCCAAGCATGGACTACCCAGCCGAGCAGTACTTC. Its translation: CASSPSMDYPAEQYF.

The rearrangement joins TRBV7-3 to TRBJ2-2; D remains unclear. Germline V gene data show CDR1 as SGHTA and CDR2 as FQGTGA. This CDR3 comprises 13 residues. Deletions cut 6 bases from V and 4 bases from J, with 9 bases between. CDR3 in DNA: TGTGCCAGCAGGGGGTATCCCACCGGGGAGCTGTTTTTT. Its protein is CASRGYPTGELFF.

V gene TRBV9 combines with J gene TRBJ2-1, with 13 nucleotides matching TRBD2. Germline V gene data show CDR1 as SGDLS and CDR2 as YYNGEE. V gave up 4 bases and J gave up 4 bases; unmatched junction bases: 11. The CDR3 has 18 amino acids. The CDR3: CASSPGTSGTTFYNEQFF. CDR3 DNA: TGTGCCAGCAGCCCAGGGACTAGCGGGACCACTTTTTACAATGAGCAGTTCTTC.

The rearrangement links TRBV4-3 to TRBJ2-7; TRBD2 matches 8 bases. This CDR3 has 16 residues. The germline gives CDR1 LGHNA, CDR2 YSLEER. V was pared by 1 base and J by 0 bases, with 5 bases of the junction left unmatched. CDR3: CASSQVVAGSSYEQYF. CDR3 nucleotide sequence: TGCGCCAGCAGCCAAGTAGTAGCGGGGAGCTCCTACGAGCAGTACTTC.

This chain uses TRBV9 with TRBJ1-3; D is undetermined. CDR3 length: 15 amino acids. Looked up from germline, CDR1 is SGDLS and CDR2 is YYNGEE. The V gene lost 2 bases and the J gene lost 4 bases, with 13 bases spanning the gap. This CDR3 is CASSVTNFEGNTIYF. Here the CDR3 DNA reads TGTGCCAGCAGCGTTACCAATTTTGAGGGAAACACCATATATTTT.

The rearrangement uses TRBV20-1 and TRBJ2-3, with TRBD2 matching 12 bases. The CDR3 is made up of 14 amino acids. V gave up 6 bases and J gave up 3 bases; unmatched junction bases: 4. The germline V gene encodes CDR1 DFQATT and CDR2 SNEGSKA (reference sequence). CDR3 residues: CSAVGLAGTDTQYF. The CDR3 DNA follows: TGCAGTGCCGTAGGACTAGCGGGAACAGATACGCAGTATTTT.

The CDR3 sequence is CASSKEPFSETQYF. The CDR3 coding sequence is TGTGCCAGCAGCAAAGAGCCGTTTTCAGAGACCCAGTACTTC. The chain links TRBV11-2 to TRBJ2-5; D unresolved. The CDR3 totals 14 residues. Germline V CDR1 and CDR2: SGHAT, FQNNGV. V dropped 5 bases and J dropped 4 bases, with 14 bases sitting between them.

This sequence joins TRBV27 and TRBJ2-7; the match to TRBD1 covers 10 bases. Germline values: CDR1 MNHEY, CDR2 SMNVEV (reference sequence). The trim removed 2 bases at V and 5 bases at J, leaving 3 bases unmatched. CDR3 length: 14 amino acids. For the CDR3, the DNA is TGTGCCAGCAGTTTAGGGACAGGGGCCCACGAGCAGTACTTC. It encodes CASSLGTGAHEQYF.

This clonotype has only a few counts. This chain uses TRBV20-1 with TRBJ2-7, with 7 bases that match TRBD1. In germline, CDR1 is DFQATT, CDR2 SNEGSKA (reference sequence). V trimming: 2 bases; J trimming: 2 bases; junction bases outside the gene matches: 6. CDR3 length: 14 residues. The CDR3 sequence: CSARTWDSTYEQYF. CDR3 DNA sequence: TGCAGTGCTAGAACTTGGGACAGCACCTACGAGCAGTACTTC.

V and J are TRBV28 and TRBJ2-3; maybe TRBD2 (6 bases). V was shortened by 8 bases and J by 1 base, with 19 bases between the two germline ends. The CDR3 has 16 amino acids. The germline gives CDR1 MDHEN, CDR2 SYDVKM. CDR3 sequence: CASDGPRRGRTDTQYF. The DNA for the CDR3 is TGTGCCAGCGACGGCCCGAGGCGGGGCCGCACAGATACGCAGTATTTT.

This chain links TRBV7-9 with TRBJ2-7; 7 nucleotides agree with TRBD2. V trimming: 7 bases; J trimming: 4 bases; junction bases outside the gene matches: 13. This CDR3 is 15 amino acids long. Germline CDR1 and CDR2: SEHNR and FQNEAQ (reference sequence). CDR3 region: CASTQSGAWAYEQYF. CDR3 coding DNA: TGTGCCAGCACCCAGAGCGGGGCCTGGGCATACGAGCAGTACTTC.